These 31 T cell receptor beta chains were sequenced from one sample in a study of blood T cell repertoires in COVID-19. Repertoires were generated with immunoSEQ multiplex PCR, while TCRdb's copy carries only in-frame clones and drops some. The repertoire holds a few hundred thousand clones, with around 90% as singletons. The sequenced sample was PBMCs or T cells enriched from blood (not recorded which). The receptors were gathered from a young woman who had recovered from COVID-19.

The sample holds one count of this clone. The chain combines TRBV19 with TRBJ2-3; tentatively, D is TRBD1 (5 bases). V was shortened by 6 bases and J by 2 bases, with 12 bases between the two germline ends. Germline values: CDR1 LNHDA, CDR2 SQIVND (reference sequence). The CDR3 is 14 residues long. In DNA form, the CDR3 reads TGTGCCAGTAGATACCAGGGTTCCACAGATACGCAGTATTTT. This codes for CASRYQGSTDTQYF. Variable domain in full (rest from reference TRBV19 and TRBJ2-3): DGGITQSPKYLFRKEGQNVTLSCEQNLNHDAMYWYRQDPGQGLRLIYYSQIVNDFQKGDIAEGYSVSREKKESFPLTVTSAQKNPTAFYLCASRYQGSTDTQYFGPGTRLTVL.

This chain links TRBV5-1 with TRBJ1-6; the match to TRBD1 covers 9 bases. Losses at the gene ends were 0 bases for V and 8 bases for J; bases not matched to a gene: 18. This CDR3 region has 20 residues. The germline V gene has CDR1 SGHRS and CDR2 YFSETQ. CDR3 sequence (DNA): TGCGCCAGCAGCTTGGCGATGGCCGTACAGGGGGCAGTCGATCATTCACCCCTCCACTTT. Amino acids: CASSLAMAVQGAVDHSPLHF.

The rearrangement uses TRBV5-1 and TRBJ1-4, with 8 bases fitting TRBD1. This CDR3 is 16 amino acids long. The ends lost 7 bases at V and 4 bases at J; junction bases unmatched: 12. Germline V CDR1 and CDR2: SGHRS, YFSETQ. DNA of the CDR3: TGCGCCAGCCCCTCCTTGACAGGGGCAGGTAATGAAAAACTGTTTTTT. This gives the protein CASPSLTGAGNEKLFF. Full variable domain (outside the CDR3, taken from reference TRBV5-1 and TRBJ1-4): KAGVTQTPRYLIKTRGQQVTLSCSPISGHRSVSWYQQTPGQGLQFLFEYFSETQRNKGNFPGRFSGRQFSNSRSEMNVSTLELGDSALYLCASPSLTGAGNEKLFFGSGTQLSVL.

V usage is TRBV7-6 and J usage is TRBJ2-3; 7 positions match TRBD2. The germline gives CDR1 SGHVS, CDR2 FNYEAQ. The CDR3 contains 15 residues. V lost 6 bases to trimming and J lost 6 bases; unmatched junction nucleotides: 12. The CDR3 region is CASRSLAVAGDTQYF. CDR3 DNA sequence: TGTGCCAGCAGAAGTCTAGCGGTCGCGGGTGATACGCAGTATTTT.

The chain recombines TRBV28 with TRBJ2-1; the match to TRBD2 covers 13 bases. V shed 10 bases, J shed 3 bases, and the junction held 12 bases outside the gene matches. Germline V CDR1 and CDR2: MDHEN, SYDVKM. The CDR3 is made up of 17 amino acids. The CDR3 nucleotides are TGTGCCACAAACGGAGTGGGACTAGCGGGGTACTACAATGAGCAGTTCTTC. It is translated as CATNGVGLAGYYNEQFF.

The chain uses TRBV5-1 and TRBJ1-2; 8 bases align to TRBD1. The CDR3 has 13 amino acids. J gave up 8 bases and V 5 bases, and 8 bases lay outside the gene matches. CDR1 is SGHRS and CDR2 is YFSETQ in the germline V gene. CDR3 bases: TGCGCCAGCAGAAACTCAGGGGGCGAGGGCTACACCTTC. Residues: CASRNSGGEGYTF.

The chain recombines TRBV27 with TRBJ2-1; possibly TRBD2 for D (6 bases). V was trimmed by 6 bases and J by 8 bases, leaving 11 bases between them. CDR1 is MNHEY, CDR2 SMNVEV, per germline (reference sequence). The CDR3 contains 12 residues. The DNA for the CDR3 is TGTGCCAGCAGGGACTATTTCCATGAGCAGTTCTTC. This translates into CASRDYFHEQFF.

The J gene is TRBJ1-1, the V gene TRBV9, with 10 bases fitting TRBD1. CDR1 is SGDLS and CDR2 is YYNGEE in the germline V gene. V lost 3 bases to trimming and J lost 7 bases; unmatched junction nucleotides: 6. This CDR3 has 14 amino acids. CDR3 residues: CASSGGTGAYEAFF. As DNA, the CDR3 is TGTGCCAGCAGCGGGGGGACAGGGGCCTATGAAGCTTTCTTT. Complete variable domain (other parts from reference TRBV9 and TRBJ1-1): DSGVTQTPKHLITATGQRVTLRCSPRSGDLSVYWYQQSLDQGLQFLIQYYNGEERAKGNILERFSAQQFPDLHSELNLSSLELGDSALYFCASSGGTGAYEAFFGQGTRLTVV.

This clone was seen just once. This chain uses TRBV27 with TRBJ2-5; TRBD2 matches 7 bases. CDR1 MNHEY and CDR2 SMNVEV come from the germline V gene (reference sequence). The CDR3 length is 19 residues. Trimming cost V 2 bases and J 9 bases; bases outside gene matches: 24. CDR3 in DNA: TGTGCCAGCAGTTTAAAATCCCCAGGGTTAGCGGGTGCTAAGAGGGCCCAGTACTTC. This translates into CASSLKSPGLAGAKRAQYF.

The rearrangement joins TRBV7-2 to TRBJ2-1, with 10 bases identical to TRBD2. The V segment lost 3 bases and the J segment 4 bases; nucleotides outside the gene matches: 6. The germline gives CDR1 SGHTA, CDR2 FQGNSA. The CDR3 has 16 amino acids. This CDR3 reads CASSLTVAGGYNEQFF. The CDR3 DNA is TGTGCCAGCAGCTTGACTGTAGCGGGGGGATACAATGAGCAGTTCTTC.

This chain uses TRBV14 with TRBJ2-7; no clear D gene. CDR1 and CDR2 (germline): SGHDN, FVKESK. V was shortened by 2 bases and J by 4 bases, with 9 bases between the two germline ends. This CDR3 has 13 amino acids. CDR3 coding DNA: TGTGCCAGCAGCCAAATGCTAGATTACGAGCAGTACTTC. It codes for CASSQMLDYEQYF.

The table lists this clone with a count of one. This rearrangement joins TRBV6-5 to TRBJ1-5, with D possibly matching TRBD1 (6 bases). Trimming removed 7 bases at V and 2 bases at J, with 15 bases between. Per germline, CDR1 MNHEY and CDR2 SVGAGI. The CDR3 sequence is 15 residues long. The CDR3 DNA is TGTGCCAGCATTCTACAGGGTGGTGGCAATCAGCCCCAGCATTTT. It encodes CASILQGGGNQPQHF.

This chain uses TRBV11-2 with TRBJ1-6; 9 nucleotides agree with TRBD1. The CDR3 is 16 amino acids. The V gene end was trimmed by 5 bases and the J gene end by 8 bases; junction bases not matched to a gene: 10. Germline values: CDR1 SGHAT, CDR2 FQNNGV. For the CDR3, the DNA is TGTGCCAGCAGCCCAGGCCGGGACAGGGAACATTCACCCCTCCACTTT. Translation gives CASSPGRDREHSPLHF. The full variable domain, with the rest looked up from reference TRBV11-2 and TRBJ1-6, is EAGVAQSPRYKIIEKRQSVAFWCNPISGHATLYWYQQILGQGPKLLIQFQNNGVVDDSQLPKDRFSAERLKGVDSTLKIQPAKLEDSAVYLCASSPGRDREHSPLHFGNGTRLTVT.

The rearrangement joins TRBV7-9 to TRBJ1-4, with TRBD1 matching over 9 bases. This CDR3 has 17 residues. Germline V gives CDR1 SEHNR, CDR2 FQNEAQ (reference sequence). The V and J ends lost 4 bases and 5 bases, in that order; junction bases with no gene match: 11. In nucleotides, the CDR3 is TGTGCCAGCAGCTCCTCGGACAGGGGCCTCGAGAATGAAAAACTGTTTTTT. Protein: CASSSSDRGLENEKLFF.

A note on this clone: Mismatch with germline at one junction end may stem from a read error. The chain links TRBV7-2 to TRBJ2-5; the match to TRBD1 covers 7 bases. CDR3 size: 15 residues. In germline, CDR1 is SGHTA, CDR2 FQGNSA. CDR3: CASSLGDRDQQTQYF. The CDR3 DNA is TGTGCCAGCAGCTTAGGCGACAGGGACCAACAGACCCAGTACTTC.

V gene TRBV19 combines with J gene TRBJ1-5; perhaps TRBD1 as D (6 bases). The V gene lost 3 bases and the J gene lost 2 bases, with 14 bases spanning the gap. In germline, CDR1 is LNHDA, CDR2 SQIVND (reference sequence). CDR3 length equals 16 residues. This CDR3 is CASSIPWTEGNQPQHF. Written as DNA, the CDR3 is TGTGCCAGTAGTATTCCATGGACAGAGGGCAATCAGCCCCAGCATTTT.

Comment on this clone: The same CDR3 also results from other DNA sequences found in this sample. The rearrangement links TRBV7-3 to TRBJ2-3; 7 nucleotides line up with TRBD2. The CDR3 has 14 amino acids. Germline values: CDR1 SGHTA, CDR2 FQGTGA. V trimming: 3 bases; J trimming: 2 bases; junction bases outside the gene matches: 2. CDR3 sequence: CASSLGGITDTQYF. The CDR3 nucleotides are TGTGCCAGCAGCTTGGGGGGGATCACAGATACGCAGTATTTT. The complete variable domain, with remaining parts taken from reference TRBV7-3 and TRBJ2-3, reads GAGVSQTPSNKVTEKGKYVELRCDPISGHTALYWYRQSLGQGPEFLIYFQGTGAADDSGLPNDRFFAVRPEGSVSTLKIQRTERGDSAVYLCASSLGGITDTQYFGPGTRLTVL.

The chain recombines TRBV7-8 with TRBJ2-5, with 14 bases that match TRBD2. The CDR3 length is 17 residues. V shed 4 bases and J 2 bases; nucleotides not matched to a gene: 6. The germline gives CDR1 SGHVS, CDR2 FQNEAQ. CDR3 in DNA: TGTGCCAGCAGCTCCAGACTAGCGGGGGGGGATCAAGAGACCCAGTACTTC. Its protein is CASSSRLAGGDQETQYF.

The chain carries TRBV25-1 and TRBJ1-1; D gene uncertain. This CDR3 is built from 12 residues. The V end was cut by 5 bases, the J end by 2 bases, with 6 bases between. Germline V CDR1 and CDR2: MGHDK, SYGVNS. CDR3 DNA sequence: TGTGCCAGCAGTCTACGTAACACTGAAGCTTTCTTT. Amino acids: CASSLRNTEAFF.

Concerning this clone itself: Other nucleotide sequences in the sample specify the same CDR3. CDR3 in amino acids: CASRRGYEQYF. The CDR3, as DNA: TGTGCCAGCAGGCGGGGCTACGAGCAGTACTTC. The chain uses TRBV27 and TRBJ2-7, with D possibly being TRBD2 (6 bases). The CDR3 totals 11 residues. Trimming took off 6 bases at V and 3 bases at J, with 6 bases between the two ends. Germline V gene sequence: CDR1 MNHEY, CDR2 SMNVEV (reference sequence).

Here the CDR3 DNA reads TGTGCCATCAGTCCGAGGTCGGCGGGAGGGGCAGATACGCAGTATTTT. Protein product: CAISPRSAGGADTQYF. The J gene is TRBJ2-3, the V gene TRBV10-3; TRBD2 matches 9 bases. Unmatched junction bases numbered 10, after V lost 5 bases and J lost 4 bases. The CDR3 consists of 16 residues. Germline V gene lookup returns CDR1 ENHRY and CDR2 SYGVKD.

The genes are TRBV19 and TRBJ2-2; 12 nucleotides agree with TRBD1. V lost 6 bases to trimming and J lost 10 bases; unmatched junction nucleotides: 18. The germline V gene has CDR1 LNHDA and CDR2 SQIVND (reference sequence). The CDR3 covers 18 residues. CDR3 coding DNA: TGTGCCAGTAGAAGTATCCAGGGGACAGGGGGCATAGGGAAGGAGCTGTTTTTT. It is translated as CASRSIQGTGGIGKELFF.

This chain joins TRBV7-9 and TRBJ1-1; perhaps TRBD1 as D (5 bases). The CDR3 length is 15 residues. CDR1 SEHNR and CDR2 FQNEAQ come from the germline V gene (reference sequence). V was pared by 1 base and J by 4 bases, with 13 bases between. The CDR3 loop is CASSLVAGRGTEAFF. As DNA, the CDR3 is TGTGCCAGCAGCTTAGTAGCAGGGAGGGGCACTGAAGCTTTCTTT.

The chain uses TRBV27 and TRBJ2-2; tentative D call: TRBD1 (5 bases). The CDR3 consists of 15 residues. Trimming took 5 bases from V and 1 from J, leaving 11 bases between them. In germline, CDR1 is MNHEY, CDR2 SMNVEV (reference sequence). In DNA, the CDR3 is TGTGCCAGCAGTCCAACCCAGGGGAACACCGGGGAGCTGTTTTTT. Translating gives CASSPTQGNTGELFF.

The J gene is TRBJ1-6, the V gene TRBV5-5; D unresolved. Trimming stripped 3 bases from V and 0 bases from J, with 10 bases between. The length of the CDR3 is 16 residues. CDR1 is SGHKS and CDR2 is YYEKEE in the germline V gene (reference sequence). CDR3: CASSSHRSSYNSPLHF. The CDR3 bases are TGTGCCAGCAGCTCACACAGAAGCTCCTATAATTCACCCCTCCACTTT.

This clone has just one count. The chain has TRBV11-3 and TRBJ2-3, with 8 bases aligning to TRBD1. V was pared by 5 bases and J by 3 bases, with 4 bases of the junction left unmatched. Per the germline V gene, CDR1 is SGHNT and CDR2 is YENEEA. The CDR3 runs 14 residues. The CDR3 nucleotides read TGTGCCAGCAGCCGGCAGGGGGCGACAGATACGCAGTATTTT. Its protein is CASSRQGATDTQYF.

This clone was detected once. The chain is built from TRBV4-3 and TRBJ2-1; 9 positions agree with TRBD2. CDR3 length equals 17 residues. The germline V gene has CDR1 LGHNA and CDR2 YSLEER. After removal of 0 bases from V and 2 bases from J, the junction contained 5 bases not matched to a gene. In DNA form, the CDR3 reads TGCGCCAGCAGCCAAGATCAGGCGGGGGGGCCCTACAATGAGCAGTTCTTC. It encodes CASSQDQAGGPYNEQFF.

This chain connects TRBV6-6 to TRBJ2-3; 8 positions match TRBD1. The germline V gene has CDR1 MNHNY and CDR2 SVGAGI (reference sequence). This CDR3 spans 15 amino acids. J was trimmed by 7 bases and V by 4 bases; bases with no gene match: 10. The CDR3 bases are TGTGCCAGCAGTTCCGACAGGGGACCTCAACATACGCAGTATTTT. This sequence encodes CASSSDRGPQHTQYF.

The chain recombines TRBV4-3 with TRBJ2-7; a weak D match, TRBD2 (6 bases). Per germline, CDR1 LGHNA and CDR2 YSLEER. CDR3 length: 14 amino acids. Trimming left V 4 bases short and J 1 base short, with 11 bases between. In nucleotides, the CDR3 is TGCGCCAGCAGCCGGGGCCGGGGGTCCTACGAGCAGTACTTC. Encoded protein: CASSRGRGSYEQYF.

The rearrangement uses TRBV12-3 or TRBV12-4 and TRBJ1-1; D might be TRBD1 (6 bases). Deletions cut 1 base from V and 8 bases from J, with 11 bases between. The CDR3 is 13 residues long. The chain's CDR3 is CASSLDPGVEAFF. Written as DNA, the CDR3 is TGTGCCAGCAGTTTAGATCCAGGGGTGGAAGCTTTCTTT.

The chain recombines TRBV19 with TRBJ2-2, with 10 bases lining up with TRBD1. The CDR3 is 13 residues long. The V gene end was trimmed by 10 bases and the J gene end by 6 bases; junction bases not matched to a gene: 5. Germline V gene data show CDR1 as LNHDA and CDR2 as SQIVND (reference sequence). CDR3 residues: CATRDRGAGELFF. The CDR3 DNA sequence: TGTGCCACTCGGGACAGGGGCGCCGGGGAGCTGTTTTTT.